This entry concerns a single T cell receptor beta chain. The data are from a study of blood T cell repertoires in COVID-19. In the study overall: Sites in the United States, Italy and Spain provided acute and convalescent COVID-19 samples. PBMCs, B-cell-depleted T cells, or T cells provided the cDNA or gDNA that made up the material.

As processed by the authors: The assay estimated nucleated cells by amplifying reference gene primers. The data were produced by immunoSEQ multiplex PCR, yet TCRdb's version contains in-frame clones alone and is incomplete. V, J and clone size are those of that table, while D and trimming were read from the DNA. The data show about 150,000 clones, with 83% seen just once and about 12% held by the top ten. This CDR3 has 15 residues. V shed 9 bases and J shed 0 bases, with 18 bases lying between them. Germline CDR1 is MDHEN and CDR2 is SYDVKM. Followed longitudinally, the Seattle patients had been enrolled during active infection.

The clonotype comes from a woman in her sixties or seventies with COVID-19, enrolled during active disease. Sequencing was done on a sample of peripheral blood. This chain uses TRBV28 with TRBJ2-7, with D possibly TRBD2 on 7 matching bases. This CDR3 is CASESGGPSSYEQYF. The CDR3 DNA reads as TGTGCCAGTGAGTCGGGGGGCCCAAGCTCCTACGAGCAGTACTTC.